This section outlines one T cell receptor (beta chain) sequence together with its context. These data are taken from a study of blood T cell repertoires in COVID-19. Study as a whole: PBMCs, B-cell-depleted T cells, or T cells provided the cDNA or gDNA that made up the material.

Trimming left V 0 bases short and J 0 bases short, with 10 bases between. Germline CDR1 reads SGHKS; CDR2 reads YYEKEE (reference sequence). The CDR3 covers 17 residues. Libraries were prepared by immunoSEQ multiplex PCR; TCRdb keeps only in-frame clonotypes and omits some of them. This sample yields about 160,000 clones, of which approximately 81% are seen a single time; approximately 1.1% belongs to the top ten. V and J are TRBV5-5 and TRBJ2-6; the D gene is possibly TRBD2 (5 bases). The TCR originated in a man aged 35-49 years with acute or convalescent COVID-19. Sequences were obtained from peripheral blood. For the CDR3, the DNA is TGTGCCAGCAGCTTGGCTTATGGGAGCTCTGGGGCCAACGTCCTGACTTTC. It translates to CASSLAYGSSGANVLTF.